The rows below give T cell receptor beta chains drawn from one sample of a study of blood T cells in healthy people across ages. TCRdb recomputed calls from the 5' RACE reads with MiXCR, one row per CDR3 protein. The table records 1.4 million to 1.5 million distinct CDR3 sequences, 42% of them present only once. Source material: blood. The receptors come from a woman younger than 35 in good health. The conserved cysteine and the conserved F or W are not part of the CDR3 here.

V: TRBV12-3/TRBV12-4
CDR3: ASTPGQGWETQY

V: TRBV28
CDR3: ASSFSRFAQY

V: TRBV6-5
CDR3: ASSYTRVTEAF

V: TRBV12-5
CDR3: ASGLVLGGFYSYEQY

V: TRBV4-1
CDR3: ASSPTSLSTDTQY

V: TRBV11-1
CDR3: ASSFRGTSGTQIAKNIQY

V: TRBV9
CDR3: ASSDARGYT

V: TRBV9
CDR3: ASSVSGGAISTDTQY

V: TRBV10-3
CDR3: AISEARAGVRETQY

V: TRBV19
CDR3: ASSTQINYGYT

V: TRBV7-9
CDR3: ASSRSGGGTDTQY

V: TRBV5-6
CDR3: ASSLEVGTDTQY

V: TRBV4-2
CDR3: ASSQEAGAGELF

V: TRBV20-1
CDR3: SAIQGYEQY